Each of the 10 T cell receptor beta chains below was sequenced from the same sample in a study of CD8 T cells in ankylosing spondylitis. Using its own MiXCR run on the 5' RACE reads, TCRdb lists one record per CDR3 protein. Of about 140,000 distinct CDR3 sequences listed, roughly 8.3% are singletons. The sequenced material came from synovial fluid, either unsorted or a sorted T cell fraction (not recorded which). These receptors were taken from a male donor with ankylosing spondylitis.

This clonotype was detected ten times or more. The chain recombines TRBV29-1 with TRBJ2-5; no reliable D call. Trimming stripped 3 bases from V and 5 bases from J, with 13 bases between. The CDR3 is made up of 13 amino acids. The germline V gene has CDR1 SQVTM and CDR2 ANQGSEA. The chain's CDR3 is CSVDPQIWETQYF. Here the CDR3 DNA reads TGCAGCGTTGACCCCCAGATATGGGAGACCCAGTACTTC.

This clonotype has only a few counts. The chain uses TRBV11-2 and TRBJ1-2, with a possible D match to TRBD1 (5 bases). CDR3 length equals 15 residues. CDR1 and CDR2 from the germline V gene are SGHAT and FQNNGV. Trimming stripped 5 bases from V and 2 bases from J, with 15 bases between. CDR3 amino acids: CASSQWDRQNYGYTF. CDR3 nucleotides: TGTGCCAGCAGCCAGTGGGACCGCCAAAACTATGGCTACACCTTC.

This clonotype has ten or more counts. This chain uses TRBV3-1 with TRBJ1-2, with TRBD1 matching over 8 bases. The length of the CDR3 is 15 residues. The germline gives CDR1 LGHDT, CDR2 YNNKEL (reference sequence). V shed 7 bases and J 0 bases; nucleotides not matched to a gene: 7. DNA of the CDR3: TGTGCCAGCAACCAGGGGGCCGGCGCTAACTATGGCTACACCTTC. Translating gives CASNQGAGANYGYTF.

This clonotype appeared many times. The genes are TRBV7-9 and TRBJ2-5; TRBD1 agrees at 10 bases. The CDR3 has 14 amino acids. After removal of 5 bases from V and 5 bases from J, the junction contained 5 bases not matched to a gene. The germline gives CDR1 SEHNR, CDR2 FQNEAQ (reference sequence). CDR3 region: CASSRQGAEETQYF. The CDR3 DNA reads TGTGCCAGCAGCCGACAGGGGGCGGAGGAGACCCAGTACTTC.

This rearrangement joins TRBV28 to TRBJ1-1, with D maybe TRBD1 (5 bases). CDR3 size: 14 residues. With 10 bases removed from V and 5 bases from J, the gap between germline ends came to 20 bases. Germline V gene sequence: CDR1 MDHEN, CDR2 SYDVKM. CDR3 amino acids: CATWGIGGETEAFF. The CDR3 DNA sequence: TGTGCCACCTGGGGGATTGGAGGGGAAACTGAAGCTTTCTTT.

This clonotype has only a few counts. This chain links TRBV30 with TRBJ2-5; possible D gene TRBD1, 6 bases. Germline V gene data show CDR1 as GTSNPN and CDR2 as SVGIG (reference sequence). V was trimmed by 4 bases and J by 5 bases, leaving 14 bases between them. This CDR3 is built from 13 residues. The CDR3 loop reads CAWTTGTWETQYF. CDR3 in DNA: TGTGCCTGGACAACGGGGACATGGGAGACCCAGTACTTC.

V is TRBV20-1 and J is TRBJ2-1, with TRBD2 matching over 8 bases. V was pared by 2 bases and J by 7 bases, with 7 bases of the junction left unmatched. CDR1 and CDR2 (germline): DFQATT, SNEGSKA (reference sequence). There are 14 residues in the CDR3. CDR3 protein: CSARFSGSQNEQFF. For the CDR3, the DNA is TGCAGTGCTAGATTCAGCGGGAGCCAGAATGAGCAGTTCTTC.

This clonotype was picked up many times. The chain recombines TRBV6-2 or TRBV6-3 with TRBJ2-5; D is perhaps TRBD1 or TRBD2 (5 bases each). The CDR3 is 16 amino acids. Deletions cut 5 bases from V and 2 bases from J, with 18 bases between. Germline V gene sequence: CDR1 MNHEY, CDR2 SVGEGT. CDR3 bases: TGTGCCAGCAGTCATATGATCCAGGGACGGCAAGAGACCCAGTACTTC. Translation gives CASSHMIQGRQETQYF.

This clonotype has ten or more counts. J is TRBJ1-6 and V is TRBV13; D gene uncertain. Trimming took 3 bases from V and 10 from J, leaving 13 bases between them. Per germline, CDR1 PRHDT and CDR2 FYEKMQ (reference sequence). The CDR3 consists of 14 residues. CDR3 coding DNA: TGTGCCAGCAGCTTCCGGGCTAGGCACTCACCCCTCCACTTT. Its protein is CASSFRARHSPLHF.

The rearrangement joins TRBV6-1 to TRBJ2-2, with D tentatively TRBD1 (6 bases). The CDR3 has 13 residues. The ends were cut back, 7 bases at V and 6 bases at J, with 12 bases in the middle. Germline assignment: CDR1 MNHNS and CDR2 SASEGT. The CDR3 region is CASTTGSPGELFF. The CDR3 region has the DNA TGTGCCAGCACCACAGGGTCGCCCGGGGAGCTGTTTTTT.